The next 11 T cell receptor beta chains were all read from a single sample in a study of beta chain features in type 1 diabetes. The study reverse transcribed the entire isolated RNA, so it sequenced expressed TCRB transcripts. Generated by immunoSEQ multiplex PCR, the TCRdb table keeps only in-frame clones and is missing some. The repertoire holds 250,000 to 350,000 clones, with roughly 15% as singletons. Sequenced sample: central memory CD4+ T cells from blood. These receptor sequences come from a man aged 25-45 years in good health.

The rearrangement joins TRBV11-3 to TRBJ2-1; the D is unclear. Germline CDR1 SGHNT, CDR2 YENEEA. This CDR3 has 14 residues. V lost 0 bases and J 5 bases, leaving 8 bases between the germline ends. The CDR3 sequence is CASSLDWMHNEQFF. For the CDR3, the DNA is TGTGCCAGCAGCTTAGATTGGATGCACAATGAGCAGTTCTTC.

The rearrangement uses TRBV11-1 and TRBJ2-7, with TRBD2 identical over 7 bases. V shed 5 bases, J shed 4 bases, and the junction held 5 bases outside the gene matches. The CDR3 has 13 residues. The germline V gene has CDR1 SGHAT and CDR2 FQDESV (reference sequence). The CDR3 sequence is CASSRTRWYEQYV. In DNA, the CDR3 is TGTGCCAGCAGCAGGACTAGATGGTACGAGCAGTACGTC.

The chain joins TRBV9 to TRBJ2-2; D gene ambiguous. This CDR3 has 14 amino acids. Trimming stripped 0 bases from V and 7 bases from J, with 10 bases between. The germline V gene has CDR1 SGDLS and CDR2 YYNGEE. The CDR3 here is CASSVDGLDGELFF. Written as DNA, the CDR3 is TGTGCCAGCAGCGTAGACGGGCTGGACGGGGAGCTGTTTTTT.

The chain combines TRBV15 with TRBJ1-5; TRBD1 is a possible D gene (6 bases). The CDR3 totals 14 residues. Germline V gene data show CDR1 as LNHNV and CDR2 as YYDKDF (reference sequence). V lost 3 bases and J 8 bases, leaving 14 bases between the germline ends. Here the CDR3 DNA reads TGTGCCACCAGCAGGGACAGCTCCCGGGAGCCCCAGCATTTT. Its translation is CATSRDSSREPQHF.

This clone has a single count. The chain carries TRBV6-5 and TRBJ2-7; TRBD2 agrees at 7 bases. The CDR3 has 13 residues. Trimming removed 5 bases from V and 2 bases from J; junction bases left unmatched: 3. The germline gives CDR1 MNHEY, CDR2 SVGAGI. CDR3 sequence reads: CASSQGLAYEQYV. Here the CDR3 DNA reads TGTGCCAGCAGTCAAGGACTAGCCTACGAGCAGTACGTC.

This clone was seen repeatedly, ten times or more. The chain links TRBV5-1 to TRBJ1-6, with a tentative D call TRBD1 (5 bases). Trimming cost V 4 bases and J 7 bases, with 12 bases left between them. CDR1 SGHRS and CDR2 YFSETQ come from the germline V gene. The CDR3 is made up of 14 amino acids. Here the CDR3 reads CASSRSGTNSPLHF. DNA for the CDR3: TGCGCCAGCAGCAGATCAGGGACCAATTCACCCCTCCACTTT.

The chain joins TRBV5-6 to TRBJ1-2, with D possibly TRBD1 on 6 matching bases. CDR3 length equals 12 residues. Germline-derived CDR1 and CDR2 are SGHDT and YYEEEE. V was cut by 4 bases and J by 8 bases, with 12 bases left in between. The CDR3 DNA reads TGTGCCAGCAGCCCCGGACAGTCCGGCTACACCTTC. Encoded protein: CASSPGQSGYTF.

This chain joins TRBV6-5 and TRBJ2-2; the D gene is possibly TRBD2 (5 bases). Germline CDR1 and CDR2: MNHEY and SVGAGI. This CDR3 is 15 amino acids long. The V gene lost 6 bases and the J gene lost 4 bases, with 15 bases spanning the gap. Here the CDR3 DNA reads TGTGCCAGCAGCGGTACGGGGAGAGCCACCGGGGAGCTGTTTTTT. It yields the protein CASSGTGRATGELFF.

This clone was counted a few times. J is TRBJ1-1 and V is TRBV27, with D possibly matching TRBD1 (5 bases). Trimming pared 2 bases from V and 4 bases from J, leaving 8 bases between. From germline, CDR1 is MNHEY and CDR2 SMNVEV (reference sequence). CDR3 length: 13 amino acids. The CDR3 spells CASSLGGFTEAFF. In nucleotides, the CDR3 is TGTGCCAGCAGTTTAGGGGGATTCACTGAAGCTTTCTTT.

The V and J genes are TRBV11-3 and TRBJ2-5; possibly TRBD2 for D (5 bases). Germline loops: CDR1 SGHNT, CDR2 YENEEA. This CDR3 is built from 14 residues. Trimming stripped 0 bases from V and 9 bases from J, with 14 bases between. The CDR3 here is CASSLDLPRGSQYF. The CDR3 region has the DNA TGTGCCAGCAGCTTAGACCTCCCCCGGGGTTCCCAGTACTTC.

This sequence joins TRBV27 and TRBJ2-7, with D possibly being TRBD2 (6 bases). Between the trimmed V and J ends, which lost 8 bases and 6 bases, there was a span of 20 bases. The germline V gene encodes CDR1 MNHEY and CDR2 SMNVEV (reference sequence). The CDR3 is 14 residues long. CDR3 in amino acids: CASVGRRTTGEQYF. The CDR3 region has the DNA TGTGCCAGCGTGGGGAGAAGGACTACAGGCGAGCAGTACTTC.